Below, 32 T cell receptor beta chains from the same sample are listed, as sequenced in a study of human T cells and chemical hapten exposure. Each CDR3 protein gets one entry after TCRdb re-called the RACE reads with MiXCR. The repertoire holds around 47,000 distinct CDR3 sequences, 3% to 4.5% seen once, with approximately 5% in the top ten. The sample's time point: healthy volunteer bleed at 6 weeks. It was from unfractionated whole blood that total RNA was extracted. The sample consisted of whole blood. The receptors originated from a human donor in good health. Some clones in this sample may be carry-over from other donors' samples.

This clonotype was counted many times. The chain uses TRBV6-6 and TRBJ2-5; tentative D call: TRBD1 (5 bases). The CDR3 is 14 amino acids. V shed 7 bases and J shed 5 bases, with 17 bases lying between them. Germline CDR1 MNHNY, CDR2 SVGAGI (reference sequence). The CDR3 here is CASNPAGPAETQYF. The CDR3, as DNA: TGTGCCAGCAACCCGGCAGGGCCGGCGGAGACCCAGTACTTC.

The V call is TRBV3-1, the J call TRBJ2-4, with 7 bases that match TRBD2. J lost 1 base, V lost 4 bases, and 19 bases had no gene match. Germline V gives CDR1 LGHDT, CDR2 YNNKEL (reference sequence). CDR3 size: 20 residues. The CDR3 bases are TGTGCCAGCAGCCTCCCCCCAGGGAGGGCACGTACCGGTGCCAAAAACATTCAGTACTTC. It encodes CASSLPPGRARTGAKNIQYF.

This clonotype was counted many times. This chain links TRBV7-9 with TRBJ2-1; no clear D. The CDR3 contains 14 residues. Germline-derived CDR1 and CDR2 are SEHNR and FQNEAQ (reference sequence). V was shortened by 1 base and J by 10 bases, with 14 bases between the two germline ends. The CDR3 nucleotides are TGTGCCAGCAGCTTAGAAGTTCGACAAAGGGAGCAGTTCTTC. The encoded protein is CASSLEVRQREQFF.

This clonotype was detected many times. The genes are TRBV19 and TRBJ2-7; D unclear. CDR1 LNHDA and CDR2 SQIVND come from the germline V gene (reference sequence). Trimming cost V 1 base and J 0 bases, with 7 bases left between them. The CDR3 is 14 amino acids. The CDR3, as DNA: TGTGCCAGTAGTATAGCGCAAGACTCCTACGAGCAGTACTTC. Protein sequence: CASSIAQDSYEQYF.

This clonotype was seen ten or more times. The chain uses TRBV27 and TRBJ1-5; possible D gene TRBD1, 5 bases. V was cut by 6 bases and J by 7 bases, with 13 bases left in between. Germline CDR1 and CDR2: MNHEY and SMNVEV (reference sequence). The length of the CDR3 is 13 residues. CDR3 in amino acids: CASRGLGGQPQHF. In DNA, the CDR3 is TGTGCCAGCAGGGGGCTAGGAGGGCAGCCCCAGCATTTT.

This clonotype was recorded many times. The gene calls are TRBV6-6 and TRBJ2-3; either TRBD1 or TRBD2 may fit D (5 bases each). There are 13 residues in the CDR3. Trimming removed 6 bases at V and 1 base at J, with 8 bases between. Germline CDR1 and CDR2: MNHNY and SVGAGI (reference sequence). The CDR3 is CASRRDRTDTQYF. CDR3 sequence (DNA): TGTGCCAGCAGGAGGGACCGCACAGATACGCAGTATTTT.

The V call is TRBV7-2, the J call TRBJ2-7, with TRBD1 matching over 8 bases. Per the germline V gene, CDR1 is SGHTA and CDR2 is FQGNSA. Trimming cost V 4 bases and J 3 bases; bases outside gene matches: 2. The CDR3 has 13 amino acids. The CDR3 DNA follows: TGTGCCAGCAGCTCCACAGGGGGCTACGAGCAGTACTTC. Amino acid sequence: CASSSTGGYEQYF.

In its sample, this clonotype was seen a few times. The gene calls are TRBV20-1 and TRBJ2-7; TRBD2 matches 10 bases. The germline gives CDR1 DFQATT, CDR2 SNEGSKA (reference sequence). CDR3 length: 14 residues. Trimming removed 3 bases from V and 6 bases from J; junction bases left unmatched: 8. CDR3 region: CSASPPGLAPEQYF. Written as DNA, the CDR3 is TGCAGTGCTAGTCCTCCGGGACTAGCGCCCGAGCAGTACTTC.

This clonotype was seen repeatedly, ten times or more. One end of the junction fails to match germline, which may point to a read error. CDR3 region: CASSLGVTGDGYTF. The CDR3 coding sequence is TGTGCCAGCAGCCTAGGGGTTACAGGGGATGGCTACACCTTC. This chain uses TRBV13 with TRBJ1-2; 7 nucleotides align to TRBD1. CDR3 length: 14 amino acids. Germline CDR1 is PRHDT and CDR2 is FYEKMQ (reference sequence).

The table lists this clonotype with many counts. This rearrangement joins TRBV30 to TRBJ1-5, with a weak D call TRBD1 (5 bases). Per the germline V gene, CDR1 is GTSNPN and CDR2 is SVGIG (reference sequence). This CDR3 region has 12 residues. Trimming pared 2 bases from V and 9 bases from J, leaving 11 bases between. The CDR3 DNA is TGTGCCTGGAGTCCCGGGGGATCGCCCCAGCATTTT. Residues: CAWSPGGSPQHF.

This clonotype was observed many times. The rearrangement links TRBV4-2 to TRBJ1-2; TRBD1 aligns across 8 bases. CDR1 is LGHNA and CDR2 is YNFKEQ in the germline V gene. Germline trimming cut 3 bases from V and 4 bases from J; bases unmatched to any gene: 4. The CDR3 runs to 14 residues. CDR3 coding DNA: TGTGCCAGCAGCCAGCACGACAGGGGCTATGGCTACACCTTC. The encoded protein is CASSQHDRGYGYTF.

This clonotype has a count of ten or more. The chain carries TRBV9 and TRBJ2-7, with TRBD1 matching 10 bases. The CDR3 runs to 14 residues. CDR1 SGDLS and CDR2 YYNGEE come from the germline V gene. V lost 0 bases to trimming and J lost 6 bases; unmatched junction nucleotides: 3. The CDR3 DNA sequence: TGTGCCAGCAGCGTAGCGGGACAGGGGTCCGAGCAGTACTTC. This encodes CASSVAGQGSEQYF.

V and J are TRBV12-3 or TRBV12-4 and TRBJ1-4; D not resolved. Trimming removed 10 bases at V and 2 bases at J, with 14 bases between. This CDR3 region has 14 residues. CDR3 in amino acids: CAIATRGTNEKLFF. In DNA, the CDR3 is TGTGCCATTGCGACCCGTGGCACTAATGAAAAACTGTTTTTT.

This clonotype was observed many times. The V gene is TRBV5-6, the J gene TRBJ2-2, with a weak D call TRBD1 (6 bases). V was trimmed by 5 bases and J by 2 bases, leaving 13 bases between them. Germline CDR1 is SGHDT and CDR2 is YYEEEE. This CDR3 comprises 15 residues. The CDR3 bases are TGTGCCAGCAGGATGGAGGACAGAAACACCGGGGAGCTGTTTTTT. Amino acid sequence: CASRMEDRNTGELFF.

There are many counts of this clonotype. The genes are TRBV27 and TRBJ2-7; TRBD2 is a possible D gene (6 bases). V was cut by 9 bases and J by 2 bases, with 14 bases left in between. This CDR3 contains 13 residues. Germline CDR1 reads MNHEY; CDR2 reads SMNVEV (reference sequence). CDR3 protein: CASASGSPYEQYF. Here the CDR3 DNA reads TGTGCCAGTGCATCCGGGAGCCCCTACGAGCAGTACTTC.

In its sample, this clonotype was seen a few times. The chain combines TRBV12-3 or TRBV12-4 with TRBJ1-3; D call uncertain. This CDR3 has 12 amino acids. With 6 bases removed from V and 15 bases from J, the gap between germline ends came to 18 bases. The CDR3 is CASSSSLKDGYF. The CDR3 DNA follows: TGTGCCAGCAGCTCCTCGTTGAAGGACGGATATTTT.

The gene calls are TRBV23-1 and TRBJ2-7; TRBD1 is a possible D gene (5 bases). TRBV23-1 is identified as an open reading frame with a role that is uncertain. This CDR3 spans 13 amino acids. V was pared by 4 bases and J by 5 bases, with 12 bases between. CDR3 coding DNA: TGCGCCAGCAGTCGACAGAACCACCACGAGCAGTACTTC. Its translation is CASSRQNHHEQYF.

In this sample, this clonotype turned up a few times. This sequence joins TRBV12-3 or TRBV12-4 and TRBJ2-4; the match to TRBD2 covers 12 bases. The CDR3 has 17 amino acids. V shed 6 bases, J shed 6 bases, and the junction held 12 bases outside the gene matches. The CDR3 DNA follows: TGTGCCAGCAGGGCCTCTAGCGGGAGGGCCCGGAGAAACATTCAGTACTTC. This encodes CASRASSGRARRNIQYF.

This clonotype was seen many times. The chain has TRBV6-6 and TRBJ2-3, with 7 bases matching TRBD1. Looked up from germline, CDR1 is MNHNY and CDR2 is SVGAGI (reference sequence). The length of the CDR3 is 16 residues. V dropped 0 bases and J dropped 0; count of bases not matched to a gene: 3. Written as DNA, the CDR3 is TGTGCCAGCAGTTACTCCCAGGGGGAGAGCACAGATACGCAGTATTTT. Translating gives CASSYSQGESTDTQYF.

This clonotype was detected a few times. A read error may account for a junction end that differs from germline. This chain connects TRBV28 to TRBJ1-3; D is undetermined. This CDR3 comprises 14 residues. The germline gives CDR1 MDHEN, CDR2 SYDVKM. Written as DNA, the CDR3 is TGTGCCGGCAGTTACAGTCTATCTGGAAACACCATATATTTT. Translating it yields CAGSYSLSGNTIYF. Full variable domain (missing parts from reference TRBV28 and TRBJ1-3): DVKVTQSSRYLVKRTGEKVFLECVQDMDHENMFWYRQDPGLGLRLIYFSYDVKMKEKGDIPEGYSVSREKKERFSLILESASTNQTSMYLCAGSYSLSGNTIYFGEGSWLTVV.

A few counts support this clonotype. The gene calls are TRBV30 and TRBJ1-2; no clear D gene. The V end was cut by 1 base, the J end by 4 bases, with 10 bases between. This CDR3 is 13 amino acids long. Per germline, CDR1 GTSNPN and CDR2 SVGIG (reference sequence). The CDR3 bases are TGTGCCTGGAGTGAAGGGCAAGGCTATGGCTACACCTTC. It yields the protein CAWSEGQGYGYTF.

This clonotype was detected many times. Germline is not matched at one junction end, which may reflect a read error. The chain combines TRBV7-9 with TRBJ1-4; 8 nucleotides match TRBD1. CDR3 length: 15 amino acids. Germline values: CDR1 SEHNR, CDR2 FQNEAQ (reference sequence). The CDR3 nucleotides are TGTGCCAGCAGCTTAAGACAGGGGCAGAATGATAAACTGTTTTTT. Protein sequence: CASSLRQGQNDKLFF. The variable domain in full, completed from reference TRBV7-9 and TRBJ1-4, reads DTGVSQNPRHKITKRGQNVTFRCDPISEHNRLYWYRQTLGQGPEFLTYFQNEAQLEKSRLLSDRFSAERPKGSFSTLEIQRTEQGDSAMYLCASSLRQGQNDKLFFGSGTQLSVL.

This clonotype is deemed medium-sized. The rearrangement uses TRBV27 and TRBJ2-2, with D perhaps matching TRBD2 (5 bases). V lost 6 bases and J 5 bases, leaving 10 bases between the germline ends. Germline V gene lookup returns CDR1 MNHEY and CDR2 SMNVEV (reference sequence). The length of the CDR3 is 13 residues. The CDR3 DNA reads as TGTGCCAGCAGCTCGACTATTACCGGGGAGCTGTTTTTT. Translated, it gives CASSSTITGELFF.

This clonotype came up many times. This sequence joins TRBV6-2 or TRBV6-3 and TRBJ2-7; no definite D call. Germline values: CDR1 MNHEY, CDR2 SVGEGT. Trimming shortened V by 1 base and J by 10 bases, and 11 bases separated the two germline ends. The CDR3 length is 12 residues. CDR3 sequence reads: CASSYLVEEQYF. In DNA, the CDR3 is TGTGCCAGCAGTTACTTAGTCGAGGAACAGTACTTC.

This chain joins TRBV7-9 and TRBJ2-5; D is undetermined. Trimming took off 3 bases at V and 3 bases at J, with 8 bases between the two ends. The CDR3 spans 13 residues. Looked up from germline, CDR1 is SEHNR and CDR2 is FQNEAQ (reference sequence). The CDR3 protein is CASSFPREETQYF. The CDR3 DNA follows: TGTGCCAGCAGCTTCCCTAGAGAAGAGACCCAGTACTTC.

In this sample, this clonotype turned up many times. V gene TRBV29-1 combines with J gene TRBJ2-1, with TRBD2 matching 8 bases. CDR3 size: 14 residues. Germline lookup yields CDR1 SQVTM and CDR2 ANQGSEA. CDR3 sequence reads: CRIVGLAGLDEQFF. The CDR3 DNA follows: TGCAGGATTGTCGGCCTAGCGGGTTTGGATGAGCAGTTCTTC.

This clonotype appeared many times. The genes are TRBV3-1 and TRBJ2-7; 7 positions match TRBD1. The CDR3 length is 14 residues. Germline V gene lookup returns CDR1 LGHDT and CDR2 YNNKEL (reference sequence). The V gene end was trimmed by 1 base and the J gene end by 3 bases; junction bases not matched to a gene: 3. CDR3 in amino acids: CASSQGAGGYEQYF. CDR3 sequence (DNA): TGTGCCAGCAGCCAAGGGGCAGGGGGCTACGAGCAGTACTTC.

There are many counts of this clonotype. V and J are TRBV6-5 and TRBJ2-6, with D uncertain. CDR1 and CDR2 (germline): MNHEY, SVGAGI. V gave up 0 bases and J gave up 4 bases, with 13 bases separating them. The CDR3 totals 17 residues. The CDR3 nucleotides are TGTGCCAGCAGTTACTCCCTCGGAGTAGGAGGGGCCAACGTCCTGACTTTC. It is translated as CASSYSLGVGGANVLTF.

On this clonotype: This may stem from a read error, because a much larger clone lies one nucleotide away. For the CDR3, the DNA is TGTGCCAGCAGTTATATATTAGGGGGGAGTCAAGAGACCCGGTACTTC. It specifies CASSYILGGSQETRYF. The genes are TRBV6-6 and TRBJ2-5; D tentatively reads TRBD1 or TRBD2 (6 bases each). Germline assignment: CDR1 MNHNY and CDR2 SVGAGI (reference sequence). The CDR3 is made up of 16 amino acids.

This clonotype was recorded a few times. This chain's CDR3 is CASSALSQGAEQYF. The CDR3 nucleotides are TGTGCCAGCAGCGCCCTTTCACAGGGGGCCGAGCAGTACTTC. This chain joins TRBV9 and TRBJ2-7, with 9 bases matching TRBD1. Germline trimming cut 3 bases from V and 6 bases from J; bases unmatched to any gene: 7. This CDR3 contains 14 residues. Germline V gives CDR1 SGDLS, CDR2 YYNGEE.

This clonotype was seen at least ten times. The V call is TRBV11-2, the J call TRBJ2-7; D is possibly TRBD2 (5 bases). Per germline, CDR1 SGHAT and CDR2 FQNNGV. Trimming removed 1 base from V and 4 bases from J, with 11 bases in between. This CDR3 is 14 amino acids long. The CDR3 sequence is CASSLARGLYEQYF. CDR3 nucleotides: TGTGCCAGCAGCTTAGCCCGCGGACTTTACGAGCAGTACTTC.

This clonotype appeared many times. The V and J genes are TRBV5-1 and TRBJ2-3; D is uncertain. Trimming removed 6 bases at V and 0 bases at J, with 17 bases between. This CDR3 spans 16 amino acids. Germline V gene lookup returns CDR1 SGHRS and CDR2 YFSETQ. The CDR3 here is CASTSAVEESTDTQYF. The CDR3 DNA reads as TGCGCCAGCACTTCCGCCGTAGAGGAAAGCACAGATACGCAGTATTTT. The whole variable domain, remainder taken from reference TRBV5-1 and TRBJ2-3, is KAGVTQTPRYLIKTRGQQVTLSCSPISGHRSVSWYQQTPGQGLQFLFEYFSETQRNKGNFPGRFSGRQFSNSRSEMNVSTLELGDSALYLCASTSAVEESTDTQYFGPGTRLTVL.